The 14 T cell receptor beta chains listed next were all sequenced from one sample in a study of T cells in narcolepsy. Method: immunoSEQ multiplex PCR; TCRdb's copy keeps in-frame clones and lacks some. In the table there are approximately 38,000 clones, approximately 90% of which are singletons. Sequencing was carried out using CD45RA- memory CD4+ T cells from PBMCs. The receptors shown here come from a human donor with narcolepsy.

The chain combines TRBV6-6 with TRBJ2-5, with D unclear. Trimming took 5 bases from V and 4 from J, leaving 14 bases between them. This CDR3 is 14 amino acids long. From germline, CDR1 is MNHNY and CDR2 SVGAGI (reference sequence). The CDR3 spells CASSPRSGVETQYF. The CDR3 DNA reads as TGTGCCAGCAGTCCGAGGTCAGGAGTAGAGACCCAGTACTTC.

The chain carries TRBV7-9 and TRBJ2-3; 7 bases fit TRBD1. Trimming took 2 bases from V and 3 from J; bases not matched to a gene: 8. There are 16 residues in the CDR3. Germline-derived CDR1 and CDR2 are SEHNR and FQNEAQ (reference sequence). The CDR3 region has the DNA TGTGCCAGCAGCTTATTGGGGACAGAGAAAACAGATACGCAGTATTTT. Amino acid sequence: CASSLLGTEKTDTQYF.

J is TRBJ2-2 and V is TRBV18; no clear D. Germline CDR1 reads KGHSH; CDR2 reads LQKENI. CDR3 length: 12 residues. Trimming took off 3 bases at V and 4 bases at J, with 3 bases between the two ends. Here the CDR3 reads CASSPTTGELFF. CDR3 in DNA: TGTGCCAGCTCACCGACCACCGGGGAGCTGTTTTTT.

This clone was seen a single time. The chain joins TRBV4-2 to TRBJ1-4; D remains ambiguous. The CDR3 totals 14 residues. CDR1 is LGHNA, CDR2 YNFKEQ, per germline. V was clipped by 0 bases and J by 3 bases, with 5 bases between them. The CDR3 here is CASSQDDANEKLFF. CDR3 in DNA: TGTGCCAGCAGCCAAGATGACGCTAATGAAAAACTGTTTTTT.

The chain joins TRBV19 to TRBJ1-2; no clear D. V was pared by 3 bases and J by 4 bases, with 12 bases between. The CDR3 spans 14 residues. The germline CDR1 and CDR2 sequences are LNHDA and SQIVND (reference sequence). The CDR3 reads CASSIRMNSYGYTF. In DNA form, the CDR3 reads TGTGCCAGTAGTATCCGGATGAATTCCTATGGCTACACCTTC.

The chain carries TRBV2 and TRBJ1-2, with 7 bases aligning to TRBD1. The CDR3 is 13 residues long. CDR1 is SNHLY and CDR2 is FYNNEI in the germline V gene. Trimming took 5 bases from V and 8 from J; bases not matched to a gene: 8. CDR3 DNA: TGTGCCAGCAGTTTCACAGGGGTCGGCGGCTACACCTTC. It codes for CASSFTGVGGYTF.

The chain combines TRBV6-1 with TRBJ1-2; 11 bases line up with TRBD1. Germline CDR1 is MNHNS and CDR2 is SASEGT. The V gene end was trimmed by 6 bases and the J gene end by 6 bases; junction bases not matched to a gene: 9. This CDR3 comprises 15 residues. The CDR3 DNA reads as TGTGCCAGCAGCGCGGACAGGGGGCAAATGGATGGCTACACCTTC. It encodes CASSADRGQMDGYTF.

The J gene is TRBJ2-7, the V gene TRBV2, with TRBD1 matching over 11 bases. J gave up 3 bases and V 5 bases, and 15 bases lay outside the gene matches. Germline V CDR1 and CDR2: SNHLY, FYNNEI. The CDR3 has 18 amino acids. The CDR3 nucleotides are TGTGCCAGCAGTTACTCGACAGGGGCCGGGACAGGGGGCTACGAGCAGTACTTC. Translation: CASSYSTGAGTGGYEQYF.

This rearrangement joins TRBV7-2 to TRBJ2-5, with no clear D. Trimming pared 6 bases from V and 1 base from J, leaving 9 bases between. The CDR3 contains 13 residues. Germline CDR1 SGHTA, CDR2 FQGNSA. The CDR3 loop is CASRRTIQETQYF. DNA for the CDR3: TGTGCCAGCAGAAGGACCATCCAAGAGACCCAGTACTTC.

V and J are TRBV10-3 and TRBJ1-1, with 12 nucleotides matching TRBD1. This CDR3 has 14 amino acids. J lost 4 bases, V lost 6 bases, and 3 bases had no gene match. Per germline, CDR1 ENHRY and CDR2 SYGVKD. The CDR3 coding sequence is TGTGCCATCAGCCCGGGACAGGGGGCCACTGAAGCTTTCTTT. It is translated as CAISPGQGATEAFF.

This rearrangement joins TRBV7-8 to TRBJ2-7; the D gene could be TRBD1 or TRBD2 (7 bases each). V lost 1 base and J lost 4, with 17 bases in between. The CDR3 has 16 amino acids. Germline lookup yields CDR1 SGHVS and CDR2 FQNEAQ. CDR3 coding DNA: TGTGCCAGCAGCTTAGTAGCCCAGGGGGGGTTATACGAGCAGTACTTC. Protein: CASSLVAQGGLYEQYF. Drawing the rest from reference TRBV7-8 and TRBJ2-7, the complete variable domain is GAGVSQSPRYKVAKRGQDVALRCDPISGHVSLFWYQQALGQGPEFLTYFQNEAQLDKSGLPSDRFFAERPEGSVSTLKIQRTQQEDSAVYLCASSLVAQGGLYEQYFGPGTRLTVT.

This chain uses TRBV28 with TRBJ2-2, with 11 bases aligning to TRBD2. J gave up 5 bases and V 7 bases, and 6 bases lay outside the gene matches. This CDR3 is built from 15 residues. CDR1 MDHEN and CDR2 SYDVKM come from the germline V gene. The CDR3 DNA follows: TGTGCCAGCACGGTAGCGGGGGGGCAAACCGGGGAGCTGTTTTTT. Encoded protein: CASTVAGGQTGELFF.

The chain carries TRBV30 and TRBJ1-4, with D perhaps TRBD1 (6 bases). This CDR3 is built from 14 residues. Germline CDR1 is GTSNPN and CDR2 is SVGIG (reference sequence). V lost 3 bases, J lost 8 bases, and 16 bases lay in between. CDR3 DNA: TGTGCCTGGAGGCGGACAGATCTTCTAGAAAAACTGTTTTTT. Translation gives CAWRRTDLLEKLFF.

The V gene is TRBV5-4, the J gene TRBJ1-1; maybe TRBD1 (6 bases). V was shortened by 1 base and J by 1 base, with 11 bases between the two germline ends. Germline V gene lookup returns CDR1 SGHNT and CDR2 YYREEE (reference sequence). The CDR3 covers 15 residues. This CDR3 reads CASSLKDRSNTEAFF. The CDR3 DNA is TGTGCCAGCAGCTTGAAAGACAGGTCGAACACTGAAGCTTTCTTT. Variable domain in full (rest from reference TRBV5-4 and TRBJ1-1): ETGVTQSPTHLIKTRGQQVTLRCSSQSGHNTVSWYQQALGQGPQFIFQYYREEENGRGNFPPRFSGLQFPNYSSELNVNALELDDSALYLCASSLKDRSNTEAFFGQGTRLTVV.